The 9 T cell receptor beta chains in this list originate from one sample, sequenced in a study of T cell responses to AZD1222 COVID-19 vaccine (dated by TCRdb to the early 2020s). The time point tag for this specimen amounts to: baseline before first vaccination. Library preparation used the immunoSEQ multiplex PCR assay. What TCRdb holds here is the immuneACCESS table cut down to in-frame rearrangements. Part of the clones is not present; checked against another copy, under half of the missing clones reflect an unresolved V gene, and the others are unexplained. This sample lists approximately 100,000 clones; roughly nine tenths were detected once. 1% to 1.5% of the sample is held by the ten biggest clonotypes. The starting material was peripheral blood, obtained on day 0 of AZD1222 vaccination. The receptors were gathered from an adult in good health.

The chain is built from TRBV19 and TRBJ1-6, with D unresolved. CDR3 length: 13 amino acids. Germline V CDR1 and CDR2: LNHDA, SQIVND (reference sequence). Trimming stripped 7 bases from V and 7 bases from J, with 11 bases between. CDR3 sequence: CASTRDANSPLHF. The CDR3 DNA follows: TGTGCCAGTACACGAGACGCCAATTCACCCCTCCACTTT.

The chain recombines TRBV27 with TRBJ2-1; 9 bases align to TRBD2. The trim removed 1 base at V and 9 bases at J, leaving 7 bases unmatched. The CDR3 is 15 residues long. The germline CDR1 and CDR2 sequences are MNHEY and SMNVEV (reference sequence). As DNA, the CDR3 is TGTGCCAGCAGTTTATTTGCGGGGGGGCTGAGTGAGCAGTTCTTC. This codes for CASSLFAGGLSEQFF.

The rearrangement links TRBV20-1 to TRBJ2-7; no clear D gene. The CDR3 totals 11 residues. Trimming removed 3 bases from V and 6 bases from J, with 9 bases in between. In germline, CDR1 is DFQATT, CDR2 SNEGSKA (reference sequence). In nucleotides, the CDR3 is TGCAGTGCTAGGCAAGGAACCGAGCAGTACTTC. As protein: CSARQGTEQYF.

The chain joins TRBV19 to TRBJ2-2, with D possibly being TRBD2 (9 bases). Looked up from germline, CDR1 is LNHDA and CDR2 is SQIVND (reference sequence). The CDR3 extends over 16 amino acids. Trimming cost V 5 bases and J 5 bases, with 18 bases left between them. CDR3 protein: CASSLLAGDRTGELFF. For the CDR3, the DNA is TGTGCCAGTAGTCTCTTAGCGGGGGACAGGACCGGGGAGCTGTTTTTT.

The rearrangement joins TRBV11-2 to TRBJ1-2; D is perhaps TRBD1 (6 bases). CDR1 and CDR2 from the germline V gene are SGHAT and FQNNGV. V lost 0 bases and J 4 bases, leaving 12 bases between the germline ends. The CDR3 is 15 residues long. Here the CDR3 reads CASSLEFRGAYGYTF. CDR3 coding DNA: TGTGCCAGCAGCTTAGAGTTTAGGGGGGCCTATGGCTACACCTTC.

The CDR3 DNA reads TGTGCCAGCAGTTTAACCGGGCCAGACTACGAGCAGTACTTC. Translation: CASSLTGPDYEQYF. The chain has TRBV27 and TRBJ2-7, with no clear D. The CDR3 has 14 residues. With 2 bases removed from V and 3 bases from J, the gap between germline ends came to 11 bases. Germline CDR1 and CDR2: MNHEY and SMNVEV (reference sequence).

This rearrangement joins TRBV6-5 to TRBJ2-6; a possible D gene is TRBD1 (6 bases). This CDR3 contains 15 residues. Per germline, CDR1 MNHEY and CDR2 SVGAGI. V dropped 6 bases and J dropped 2 bases, with 11 bases sitting between them. CDR3 sequence reads: CASSYYRAGANVLTF. The CDR3 region has the DNA TGTGCCAGCAGCTATTACAGGGCTGGGGCCAACGTCCTGACTTTC.

The chain joins TRBV18 to TRBJ1-3, with D hard to call. V lost 3 bases and J 3 bases, leaving 9 bases between the germline ends. Germline V gene lookup returns CDR1 KGHSH and CDR2 LQKENI. CDR3 length: 14 amino acids. The CDR3 DNA follows: TGTGCCAGCTCACCTGGAGAGGGTGGAAACACCATATATTTT. Translating gives CASSPGEGGNTIYF. The entire variable domain, with the rest obtained from reference TRBV18 and TRBJ1-3, is as follows: NAGVMQNPRHLVRRRGQEARLRCSPMKGHSHVYWYRQLPEEGLKFMVYLQKENIIDESGMPKERFSAEFPKEGPSILRIQQVVRGDSAAYFCASSPGEGGNTIYFGEGSWLTVV.

The chain combines TRBV4-1 with TRBJ1-4; TRBD1 agrees at 9 bases. There are 15 residues in the CDR3. Trimming took 3 bases from V and 4 from J; bases not matched to a gene: 3. Germline CDR1 is MGHRA and CDR2 is YSYEKL. The CDR3 is CASSQGDRDNEKLFF. CDR3 nucleotides: TGCGCCAGCAGCCAGGGGGACAGGGATAATGAAAAACTGTTTTTT.